These 29 T cell receptor beta chains came from one sample sequenced in a study of cytomegalovirus exposure and HLA in healthy donors. PCR primers comprised 60 Vbeta and 13 Jbeta primers. Produced via immunoSEQ multiplex PCR; TCRdb's table is partial and in-frame only. The sample lists some 150,000 clones; 60% to 80% were seen once. The sequencing sample was made of PBMCs. These receptors all come from a male donor in good health and CMV-seronegative.

The J gene is TRBJ2-1, the V gene TRBV7-6; perhaps TRBD2 as D (6 bases). V was clipped by 0 bases and J by 6 bases, with 15 bases between them. The CDR3 contains 16 residues. Germline V gene sequence: CDR1 SGHVS, CDR2 FNYEAQ. CDR3 bases: TGTGCCAGCAGCTTAGCGCAGAGGCTAGCGATCAATGAGCAGTTCTTC. It is translated as CASSLAQRLAINEQFF.

This chain links TRBV19 with TRBJ1-2, with D possibly being TRBD1 (6 bases). The CDR3 is 15 residues long. Deletions cut 5 bases from V and 5 bases from J, with 18 bases between. Germline CDR1 LNHDA, CDR2 SQIVND (reference sequence). CDR3: CASSEEIGGGYGYTF. CDR3 nucleotides: TGTGCCAGTAGTGAAGAAATTGGGGGCGGGTATGGCTACACCTTC.

This clone was seen many times. J is TRBJ2-7 and V is TRBV6-1; 8 bases match TRBD1. The CDR3 runs 15 residues. Unmatched junction bases numbered 6, after V lost 2 bases and J lost 3 bases. Germline CDR1 reads MNHNS; CDR2 reads SASEGT. The CDR3 loop reads CASSELTGESYEQYF. The CDR3 bases are TGTGCCAGCAGTGAACTGACAGGGGAAAGCTACGAGCAGTACTTC.

This rearrangement joins TRBV4-1 to TRBJ2-1; TRBD2 aligns across 12 bases. The germline gives CDR1 MGHRA, CDR2 YSYEKL. Unmatched junction bases numbered 6, after V lost 2 bases and J lost 4 bases. The CDR3 is 17 amino acids. This CDR3 is CASSQFRLAGEYNEQFF. CDR3 coding DNA: TGCGCCAGCAGCCAATTCCGACTAGCGGGGGAATACAATGAGCAGTTCTTC.

The count of this clone is one. The chain uses TRBV5-4 and TRBJ2-5; tentatively, D is TRBD2 (6 bases). Germline-derived CDR1 and CDR2 are SGHNT and YYREEE (reference sequence). CDR3 size: 14 residues. With 0 bases removed from V and 5 bases from J, the gap between germline ends came to 11 bases. The CDR3 DNA is TGTGCCAGCAGCTTGGATGCGGGGCGGGAGACCCAGTACTTC. Translating gives CASSLDAGRETQYF.

V gene TRBV4-1 combines with J gene TRBJ1-2; the match to TRBD1 covers 10 bases. The CDR3 spans 20 residues. Per the germline V gene, CDR1 is MGHRA and CDR2 is YSYEKL. V shed 2 bases and J 1 base; nucleotides not matched to a gene: 16. The CDR3 reads CASSQPLGLSGQGINYGYTF. DNA for the CDR3: TGCGCCAGCAGCCAACCTCTGGGCCTCTCGGGACAGGGGATTAACTATGGCTACACCTTC.

The chain uses TRBV7-9 and TRBJ1-2; maybe TRBD1 (5 bases). The CDR3 is 13 amino acids. The ends were cut back, 5 bases at V and 4 bases at J, with 11 bases in the middle. The germline V gene has CDR1 SEHNR and CDR2 FQNEAQ (reference sequence). The CDR3 spells CASSLDSPYGYTF. In nucleotides, the CDR3 is TGTGCCAGCAGCCTCGACAGCCCCTATGGCTACACCTTC.

V usage is TRBV30 and J usage is TRBJ1-4, with 8 bases fitting TRBD1. V shed 0 bases, J shed 7 bases, and the junction held 1 base outside the gene matches. The CDR3 sequence is 13 residues long. Germline V gene sequence: CDR1 GTSNPN, CDR2 SVGIG (reference sequence). The CDR3 nucleotides read TGTGCCTGGAGTGTCCAGGGGGCTGAAAAACTGTTTTTT. It specifies CAWSVQGAEKLFF.

This clone was found once. The chain carries TRBV9 and TRBJ1-1, with D hard to call. Germline V gives CDR1 SGDLS, CDR2 YYNGEE. V was trimmed by 0 bases and J by 2 bases, leaving 5 bases between them. The CDR3 extends over 13 amino acids. The CDR3 protein is CASSVDGNTEAFF. The CDR3 bases are TGTGCCAGCAGCGTAGACGGTAACACTGAAGCTTTCTTT. Looking up the rest from reference TRBV9 and TRBJ1-1 gives the full variable domain: DSGVTQTPKHLITATGQRVTLRCSPRSGDLSVYWYQQSLDQGLQFLIQYYNGEERAKGNILERFSAQQFPDLHSELNLSSLELGDSALYFCASSVDGNTEAFFGQGTRLTVV.

CDR3 DNA: TGTGCCAGCAGCTCCCCCGGGACTAGCGGGAGGGTGAATGAGCAGTTCTTC. Encoded protein: CASSSPGTSGRVNEQFF. The V call is TRBV7-8, the J call TRBJ2-1, with 16 positions matching TRBD2. CDR1 and CDR2 (germline): SGHVS, FQNEAQ. The CDR3 is 17 residues long. The J segment lost 7 bases and the V segment lost 4 bases, leaving 7 bases of the junction unmatched.

V usage is TRBV6-1 and J usage is TRBJ1-6; perhaps TRBD1 as D (5 bases). Germline V gives CDR1 MNHNS, CDR2 SASEGT. The V end was cut by 2 bases, the J end by 10 bases, with 9 bases between. The CDR3 has 13 amino acids. In DNA form, the CDR3 reads TGTGCCAGCAGTGAACGGGGGAACTCACCCCTCCACTTT. This translates into CASSERGNSPLHF.

The chain is built from TRBV6-5 and TRBJ1-1; maybe TRBD1 (5 bases). Trimming removed 7 bases at V and 10 bases at J, with 19 bases between. The CDR3 is made up of 13 amino acids. Germline lookup yields CDR1 MNHEY and CDR2 SVGAGI. CDR3 bases: TGTGCCAGCACCTTACGTGACGGAGGGACAGCTTTCTTT. Translating it yields CASTLRDGGTAFF.

The chain links TRBV21-1 to TRBJ1-5. TRBV21-1 is classified as a pseudogene. The CDR3 loop spans 14 amino acids. The CDR3: CASSKVKGRTPQHF. The CDR3, as DNA: TGTGCCAGCAGCAAAGTTAAAGGGAGAACCCCCCAGCATTTT.

V gene TRBV6-5 combines with J gene TRBJ2-7, with 11 nucleotides matching TRBD2. The V and J ends lost 7 bases and 6 bases, in that order; junction bases with no gene match: 5. Germline V CDR1 and CDR2: MNHEY, SVGAGI. The CDR3 is 13 residues long. The CDR3 loop reads CASTIAGGSEQYF. CDR3 nucleotides: TGTGCCAGCACCATAGCGGGGGGGAGCGAGCAGTACTTC.

About this clone: A junction boundary mismatches the germline segment, possibly from a read error. This same CDR3 is encoded by further DNA sequences in the sample. This chain connects TRBV29-1 to TRBJ2-3; D perhaps matches TRBD2 (5 bases). The CDR3 is 16 residues long. Germline V gives CDR1 SQVTM, CDR2 ANQGSEA. This CDR3 reads CSVVSGNMWGTDTQYF. The CDR3 nucleotides read TGCAGTGTTGTCTCGGGGAATATGTGGGGCACAGATACGCAGTATTTT.

In this sample, this clone turned up a few times. The V call is TRBV6-4, the J call TRBJ1-1; a possible D gene is TRBD1 (6 bases). This CDR3 is 15 amino acids long. The V gene lost 6 bases and the J gene lost 0 bases, with 14 bases spanning the gap. Germline V gene data show CDR1 as MRHNA and CDR2 as SNTAGT. CDR3 amino acids: CASRPQGTLNTEAFF. DNA for the CDR3: TGTGCCAGCAGACCGCAGGGGACCTTGAACACTGAAGCTTTCTTT.

The rearrangement links TRBV7-2 to TRBJ2-5; D is undetermined. CDR3 length equals 12 residues. Trimming cost V 5 bases and J 3 bases, with 7 bases left between them. From germline, CDR1 is SGHTA and CDR2 FQGNSA. CDR3 sequence (DNA): TGTGCCAGCAGCAGTAGTAAAGAGACCCAGTACTTC. Translation gives CASSSSKETQYF.

The rearrangement uses TRBV2 and TRBJ1-1; D gene unclear. Trimming took 2 bases from V and 0 from J, leaving 7 bases between them. Germline CDR1 is SNHLY and CDR2 is FYNNEI. The CDR3 runs 14 residues. In nucleotides, the CDR3 is TGTGCCAGCAGTGAAATCGAGATGAACACTGAAGCTTTCTTT. Translating it yields CASSEIEMNTEAFF.

This clone was observed a few times. The V gene is TRBV4-3, the J gene TRBJ2-7; the D gene is possibly TRBD2 (5 bases). The V end lost 0 bases, the J end lost 3 bases, and 15 bases lay between the germline ends. The CDR3 runs to 16 residues. Germline V gives CDR1 LGHNA, CDR2 YSLEER. CDR3 region: CASSQDLRAGSYEQYF. CDR3 nucleotides: TGCGCCAGCAGCCAAGATCTGAGGGCAGGAAGCTACGAGCAGTACTTC.

This chain connects TRBV4-1 to TRBJ1-1, with D hard to call. Trimming removed 0 bases from V and 0 bases from J, with 8 bases in between. The CDR3 has 15 amino acids. Germline V lookup: CDR1 MGHRA, CDR2 YSYEKL. In nucleotides, the CDR3 is TGCGCCAGCAGCCAAGAAACGGCGGTGAACACTGAAGCTTTCTTT. Translated, it gives CASSQETAVNTEAFF.

The chain couples TRBV2 to TRBJ2-1; perhaps TRBD1 as D (6 bases). The V end lost 9 bases, the J end lost 0 bases, and 12 bases lay between the germline ends. Germline loops: CDR1 SNHLY, CDR2 FYNNEI. The length of the CDR3 is 14 residues. CDR3 in amino acids: CARQDRASYNEQFF. The CDR3, as DNA: TGTGCCAGACAGGACAGAGCCTCCTACAATGAGCAGTTCTTC. Supplemented by reference TRBV2 and TRBJ2-1, the full variable domain reads EPEVTQTPSHQVTQMGQEVILRCVPISNHLYFYWYRQILGQKVEFLVSFYNNEISEKSEIFDDQFSVERPDGSNFTLKIRSTKLEDSAMYFCARQDRASYNEQFFGPGTRLTVL.

This clone was observed a few times. The chain joins TRBV9 to TRBJ2-2; possibly TRBD1 for D (6 bases). The CDR3 contains 15 residues. The germline V gene has CDR1 SGDLS and CDR2 YYNGEE. V dropped 4 bases and J dropped 2 bases, with 12 bases sitting between them. The CDR3 nucleotides are TGTGCCAGCAGCTCCACGGACAGAAACACCGGGGAGCTGTTTTTT. It codes for CASSSTDRNTGELFF.

CDR3 amino acids: CASSPDSSQPHSPLHF. Here the CDR3 DNA reads TGTGCCAGCAGCCCAGACAGTTCCCAACCCCATTCACCCCTCCACTTT. The chain is built from TRBV7-9 and TRBJ1-6; weak D call: TRBD1 (5 bases). Germline assignment: CDR1 SEHNR and CDR2 FQNEAQ (reference sequence). The germline V and J ends were trimmed by 5 bases and 8 bases, with 19 bases remaining between them. This CDR3 contains 16 residues.

This clone has just one count. The chain uses TRBV23-1 and TRBJ1-1; 11 positions agree with TRBD1. TRBV23-1 is flagged as an ORF with uncertain function. J was trimmed by 0 bases and V by 4 bases; bases with no gene match: 1. The CDR3 runs to 15 residues. CDR3 bases: TGCGCCAGCAGTCGGGACAGGGGGTTGAACACTGAAGCTTTCTTT. This translates into CASSRDRGLNTEAFF.

J is TRBJ2-5 and V is TRBV19; a possible D gene is TRBD2 (5 bases). CDR1 is LNHDA and CDR2 is SQIVND in the germline V gene (reference sequence). The V end was cut by 8 bases, the J end by 5 bases, with 12 bases between. This CDR3 contains 12 residues. CDR3: CASGPGWETQYF. DNA of the CDR3: TGTGCCAGTGGTCCGGGATGGGAGACCCAGTACTTC.

The sample holds a few counts of this clone. The CDR3 DNA reads TGTGCCAGCAGCGGGGCCGGGACAGGGAACTATGGCTACACCTTC. Amino acids: CASSGAGTGNYGYTF. The rearrangement links TRBV5-4 to TRBJ1-2; TRBD1 aligns across 9 bases. The ends lost 4 bases at V and 2 bases at J; junction bases unmatched: 6. The CDR3 is 15 amino acids. From germline, CDR1 is SGHNT and CDR2 YYREEE (reference sequence). The full variable domain, completed using reference TRBV5-4 and TRBJ1-2, is ETGVTQSPTHLIKTRGQQVTLRCSSQSGHNTVSWYQQALGQGPQFIFQYYREEENGRGNFPPRFSGLQFPNYSSELNVNALELDDSALYLCASSGAGTGNYGYTFGSGTRLTVV.

In its sample, this clone was seen once. The chain's CDR3 is CSVEVGQPITGELFF. The CDR3 bases are TGCAGCGTTGAAGTGGGCCAACCAATCACCGGGGAGCTGTTTTTT. This rearrangement joins TRBV29-1 to TRBJ2-2; no clear D gene. CDR1 and CDR2 (germline): SQVTM, ANQGSEA. The CDR3 totals 15 residues. Trimming removed 1 base from V and 4 bases from J, with 13 bases in between.

The CDR3 DNA is TGTGCCAGCAGGTCGTGGGGGGTTAGTGAAGCTTTCTTT. Protein: CASRSWGVSEAFF. V gene TRBV5-4 combines with J gene TRBJ1-1; D perhaps matches TRBD1 (5 bases). Per germline, CDR1 SGHNT and CDR2 YYREEE (reference sequence). Trimming took 5 bases from V and 7 from J, leaving 15 bases between them. CDR3 length equals 13 residues.

The chain recombines TRBV5-1 with TRBJ2-7; TRBD2 agrees at 7 bases. Germline CDR1 and CDR2: SGHRS and YFSETQ. Trimming took 6 bases from V and 3 from J; bases not matched to a gene: 9. This CDR3 has 14 amino acids. The CDR3 is CASTYGLELYEQYF. The CDR3 nucleotides are TGCGCCAGCACCTACGGACTAGAGCTCTACGAGCAGTACTTC.